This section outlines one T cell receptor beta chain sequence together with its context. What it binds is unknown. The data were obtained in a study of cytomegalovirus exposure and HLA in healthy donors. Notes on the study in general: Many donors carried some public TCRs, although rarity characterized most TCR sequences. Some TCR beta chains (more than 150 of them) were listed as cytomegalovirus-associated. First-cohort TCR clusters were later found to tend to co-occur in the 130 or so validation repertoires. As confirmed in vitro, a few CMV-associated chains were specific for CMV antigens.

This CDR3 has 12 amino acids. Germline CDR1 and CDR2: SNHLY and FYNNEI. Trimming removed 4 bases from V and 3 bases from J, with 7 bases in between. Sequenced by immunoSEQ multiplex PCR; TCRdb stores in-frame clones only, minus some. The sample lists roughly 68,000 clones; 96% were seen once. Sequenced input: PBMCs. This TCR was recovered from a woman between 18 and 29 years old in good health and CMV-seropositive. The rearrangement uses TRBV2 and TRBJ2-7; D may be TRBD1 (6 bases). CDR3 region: CASSATGYEQYF. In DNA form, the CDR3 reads TGTGCCAGCAGTGCGACAGGCTACGAGCAGTACTTC.